This T cell receptor beta chain is drawn from a study of sequential checkpoint blockade in melanoma. The V segment lost 4 bases and the J segment 5 bases; nucleotides outside the gene matches: 4. This CDR3 spans 14 amino acids. Looked up from germline, CDR1 is LNHDA and CDR2 is SQIVND (reference sequence). Some clones are missing from TCRdb's copy, which holds only in-frame ones; the method was immunoSEQ multiplex PCR. The sample records 15,000 to 20,000 clones, roughly 70% being singletons. Stated treatment: randomized to nivolumab then ipilimumab (arm A) or the reverse (arm B). Sorted cells were live CD3+CD8+, lacking CD19 and CD56, from PBMCs.

This TCR derives from a human donor with melanoma. V usage is TRBV19 and J usage is TRBJ2-1; 8 bases agree with TRBD2. The input for sequencing was CD8+ T cells sorted from blood (inferred from file names), taken from a patient given nivolumab and ipilimumab in sequence. The CDR3, as DNA: TGTGCCAGTAGTACACCGGGACTAGACAATGAGCAGTTCTTC. Translated, it gives CASSTPGLDNEQFF.